The present entry profiles one T cell receptor beta chain with its context. In the authors' methods: Estimation of nucleated cell counts was performed using reference gene primer amplification. Repertoires were generated with immunoSEQ multiplex PCR, while TCRdb's copy carries only in-frame clones and drops some. Clone size and V and J calls were adopted from that table, with D and trimming inferred from the DNA. This sample has tens of thousands of clones, with 80% to 85% found just once. These data are taken from a study of blood T cell repertoires in COVID-19. Study overall: Acute-phase and convalescent COVID-19 samples originated in the United States, Italy and Spain. PBMCs, B-cell-depleted T cells, or T cells were the source of the cDNA or gDNA that made up the material.

The CDR3 spans 15 residues. The J segment lost 7 bases and the V segment lost 5 bases, leaving 14 bases of the junction unmatched. The V gene's germline CDR1 is SEHNR and CDR2 FQNEAQ (reference sequence). The Seattle site enrolled patients during active infection and followed them longitudinally. The material sequenced was peripheral blood. This TCR came from a woman at least 80 years old with COVID-19, enrolled during active disease. The chain links TRBV7-9 to TRBJ2-7, with TRBD2 identical over 7 bases. For the CDR3, the DNA is TGTGCCAGCAGCCCCCCGGGAGCGGGAAGGGATGAGCAGTACTTC. As protein: CASSPPGAGRDEQYF.